A selection of T cell receptor beta chains follows, all from one sample in a study of shared clonotypes between healthy human individuals. TCRdb's copy holds only in-frame clones and misses some; the assay was immunoSEQ multiplex PCR. The sample lists approximately 500,000 clones, roughly 79% occurring once. Sequencing was performed on PBMCs. The receptors were sampled from a woman between 40 and 50 years old in good health. Some clones in this sample may be carry-over from other donors' samples. CDR3s include the opening cysteine and the closing phenylalanine or tryptophan. A D gene is named only where the DNA matches it firmly. Size is omitted from some rows. Given values are once, few, many or a class for expanded clones.

d_gene,j_gene,v_gene,abundance,CDR3aa,CDR3nt
TRBD1,TRBJ1-4,TRBV19,NA,CASTPQGLNEKLFF,TGTGCCAGTACCCCACAGGGGCTAAATGAAAAACTGTTTTTT
NA,TRBJ2-5,TRBV5-1,few,CASSLWGQTPQETQYF,TGCGCCAGCAGCTTGTGGGGACAAACTCCCCAAGAGACCCAGTACTTC
TRBD1,TRBJ1-6,TRBV4-2,NA,CASSQDTGGFVGNSPLHF,TGTGCCAGCAGCCAAGATACAGGGGGTTTCGTAGGTAATTCACCCCTCCACTTT
TRBD2,TRBJ2-1,TRBV28,NA,CASTKTGLAVYNEQFF,TGTGCCAGCACTAAGACCGGACTAGCGGTATACAATGAGCAGTTCTTC
TRBD2,TRBJ2-5,TRBV7-2,NA,CASTPQAGDSETQYF,TGTGCCAGCACTCCACAAGCGGGAGATTCTGAGACCCAGTACTTC
NA,TRBJ2-7,TRBV28,NA,CASSSPAGDRFYEQYF,TGTGCCAGCAGTTCGCCGGCCGGGGATAGATTCTACGAGCAGTACTTC
TRBD1,TRBJ1-2,TRBV23-1,NA,CASRPWTGVAYGYTF,TGCGCCAGCAGACCCTGGACAGGGGTGGCCTATGGCTACACCTTC
NA,TRBJ1-3,TRBV7-2,NA,CASSLLSGSPPGNTIYF,TGTGCCAGCAGCTTATTATCCGGGAGCCCTCCGGGAAACACCATATATTTT
NA,TRBJ2-5,TRBV6-5,once,CASRRGTEETQYF,TGTGCCAGCAGACGTGGGACGGAAGAGACCCAGTACTTC
NA,TRBJ1-3,TRBV28,NA,CASSDGRLSGNTIYF,TGTGCCAGCAGCGATGGACGTCTCTCTGGAAACACCATATATTTT
NA,TRBJ1-5,TRBV7-9,once,CASSPYKHPILGQPQHF,TGTGCCAGCAGCCCCTACAAACACCCCATATTAGGTCAGCCCCAGCATTTT
NA,TRBJ2-7,TRBV15,NA,CATSPSPFRDAYEQYF,TGTGCCACCAGCCCGAGTCCCTTTCGAGATGCCTACGAGCAGTACTTC
NA,TRBJ2-2,TRBV27,NA,CASRDSNTGELFF,TGTGCCAGCAGGGACTCTAACACCGGGGAGCTGTTTTTT
TRBD1,TRBJ2-7,TRBV6-5,NA,CASSYAGTGTYEQYF,TGTGCCAGCAGTTACGCCGGGACAGGGACCTACGAGCAGTACTTC
NA,TRBJ2-1,TRBV20-1,NA,CSAGGNAEQFF,TGCAGTGCAGGGGGAAATGCTGAGCAGTTCTTC
NA,TRBJ1-2,TRBV15,few,CATSPGGYGYTF,TGTGCCACCAGTCCAGGTGGATATGGCTACACCTTC
NA,TRBJ2-5,TRBV18,NA,CASSPGGEETQYF,TGTGCCAGCTCACCCGGGGGCGAAGAGACCCAGTACTTC
NA,TRBJ1-1,TRBV7-3,few,CASSLGVDTEAFF,TGTGCCAGCAGCTTAGGGGTTGACACTGAAGCTTTCTTT
NA,TRBJ1-2,TRBV15,few,CATSRGTGVGYTF,TGTGCCACCAGCAGAGGGACTGGTGTAGGCTACACCTTC
NA,TRBJ1-5,TRBV7-2,NA,CASSSTLNQPQHF,TGTGCCAGCAGCTCAACCCTCAATCAGCCCCAGCATTTT
TRBD1,TRBJ2-5,TRBV30,few,CAWSNGQGPQETQYF,TGTGCCTGGAGTAACGGACAGGGCCCACAAGAGACCCAGTACTTC
NA,TRBJ2-3,TRBV5-1,NA,CASSIPLATSTDTQYF,TGCGCCAGCAGCATCCCTCTAGCGACTAGCACAGATACGCAGTATTTT